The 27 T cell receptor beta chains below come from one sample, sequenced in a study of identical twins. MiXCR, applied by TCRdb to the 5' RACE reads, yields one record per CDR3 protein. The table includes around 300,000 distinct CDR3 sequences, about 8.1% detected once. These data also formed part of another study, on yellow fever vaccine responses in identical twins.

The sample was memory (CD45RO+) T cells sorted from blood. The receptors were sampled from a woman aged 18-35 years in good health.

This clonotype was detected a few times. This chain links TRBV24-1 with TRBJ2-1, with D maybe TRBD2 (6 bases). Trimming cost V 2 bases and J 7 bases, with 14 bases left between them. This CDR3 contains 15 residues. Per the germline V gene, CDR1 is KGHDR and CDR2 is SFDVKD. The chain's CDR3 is CATSDWGENRNEQFF. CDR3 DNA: TGTGCCACCAGTGATTGGGGGGAAAACAGGAATGAGCAGTTCTTC.

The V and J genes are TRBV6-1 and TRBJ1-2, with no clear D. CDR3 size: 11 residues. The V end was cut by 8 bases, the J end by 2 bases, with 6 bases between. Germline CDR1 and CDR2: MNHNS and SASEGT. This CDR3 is CASYGNYGYTF. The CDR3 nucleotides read TGTGCCAGCTACGGGAACTATGGCTACACCTTC.

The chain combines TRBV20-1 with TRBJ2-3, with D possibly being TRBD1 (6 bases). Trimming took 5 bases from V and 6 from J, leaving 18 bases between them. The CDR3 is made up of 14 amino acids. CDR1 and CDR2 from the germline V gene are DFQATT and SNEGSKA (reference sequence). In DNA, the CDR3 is TGCAGTGCTCCAGCAGGGGCCCAACGGGATACGCAGTATTTT. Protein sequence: CSAPAGAQRDTQYF.

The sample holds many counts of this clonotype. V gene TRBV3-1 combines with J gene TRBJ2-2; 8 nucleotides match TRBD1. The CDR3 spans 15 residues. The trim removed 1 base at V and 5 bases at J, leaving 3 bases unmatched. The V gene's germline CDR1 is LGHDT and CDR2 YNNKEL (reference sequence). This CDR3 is CASSQGTGYTGELFF. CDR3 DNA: TGTGCCAGCAGCCAAGGGACAGGGTATACCGGGGAGCTGTTTTTT.

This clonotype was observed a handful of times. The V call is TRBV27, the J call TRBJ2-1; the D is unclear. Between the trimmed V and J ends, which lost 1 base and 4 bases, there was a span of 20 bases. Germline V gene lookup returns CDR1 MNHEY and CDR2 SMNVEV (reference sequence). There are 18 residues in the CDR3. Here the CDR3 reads CASSLWTLGSRLYNEQFF. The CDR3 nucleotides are TGTGCCAGCAGTTTATGGACCCTAGGGTCCCGACTTTACAATGAGCAGTTCTTC.

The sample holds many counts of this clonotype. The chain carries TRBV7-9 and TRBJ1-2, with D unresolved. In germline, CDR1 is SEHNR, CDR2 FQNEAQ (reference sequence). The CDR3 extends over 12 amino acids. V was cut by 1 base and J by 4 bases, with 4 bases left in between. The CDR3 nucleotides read TGTGCCAGCAGCTTAGATGCCTATGGCTACACCTTC. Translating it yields CASSLDAYGYTF.

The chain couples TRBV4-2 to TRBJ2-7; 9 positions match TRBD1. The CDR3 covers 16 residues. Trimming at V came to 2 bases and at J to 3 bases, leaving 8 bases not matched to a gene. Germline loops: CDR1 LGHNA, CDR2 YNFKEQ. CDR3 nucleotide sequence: TGTGCCAGCAGCCAAACCCCGGGACAGGGAGACTACGAGCAGTACTTC. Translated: CASSQTPGQGDYEQYF.

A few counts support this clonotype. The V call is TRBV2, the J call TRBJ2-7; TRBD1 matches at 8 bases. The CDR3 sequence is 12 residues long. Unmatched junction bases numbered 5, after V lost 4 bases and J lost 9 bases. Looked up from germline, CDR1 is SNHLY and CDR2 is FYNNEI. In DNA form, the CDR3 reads TGTGCCAGCAGTGCCACAGGGGGTAGGCAGTACGTC. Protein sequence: CASSATGGRQYV.

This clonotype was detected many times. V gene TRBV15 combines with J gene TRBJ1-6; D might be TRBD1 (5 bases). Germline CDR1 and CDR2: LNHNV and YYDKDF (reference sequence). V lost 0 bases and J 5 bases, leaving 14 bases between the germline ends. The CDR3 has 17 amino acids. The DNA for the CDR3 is TGTGCCACCAGCAGAGATCGGGTGGGGGGTGATAATTCACCCCTCCACTTT. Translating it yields CATSRDRVGGDNSPLHF.

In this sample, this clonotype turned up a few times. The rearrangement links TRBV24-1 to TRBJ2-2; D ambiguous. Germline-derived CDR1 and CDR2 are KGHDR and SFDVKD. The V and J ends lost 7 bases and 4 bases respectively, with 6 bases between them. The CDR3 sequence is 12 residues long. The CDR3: CATRGFTGELFF. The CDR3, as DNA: TGTGCCACCAGGGGATTCACCGGGGAGCTGTTTTTT.

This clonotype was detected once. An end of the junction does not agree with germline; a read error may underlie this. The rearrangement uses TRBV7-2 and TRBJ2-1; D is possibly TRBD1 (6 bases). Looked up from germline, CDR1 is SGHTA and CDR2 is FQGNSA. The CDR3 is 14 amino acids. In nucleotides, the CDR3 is TGTGCCAGCAGGTACACAGGGTCCTCCAATGAGCAGTTCTTC. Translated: CASRYTGSSNEQFF.

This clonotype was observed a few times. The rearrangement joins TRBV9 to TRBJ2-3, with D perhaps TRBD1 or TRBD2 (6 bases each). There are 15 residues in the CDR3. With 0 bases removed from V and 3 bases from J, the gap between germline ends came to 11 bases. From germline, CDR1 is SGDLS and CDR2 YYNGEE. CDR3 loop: CASSVGAGTTDTQYF. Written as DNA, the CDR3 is TGTGCCAGCAGCGTAGGGGCGGGGACAACAGATACGCAGTATTTT.

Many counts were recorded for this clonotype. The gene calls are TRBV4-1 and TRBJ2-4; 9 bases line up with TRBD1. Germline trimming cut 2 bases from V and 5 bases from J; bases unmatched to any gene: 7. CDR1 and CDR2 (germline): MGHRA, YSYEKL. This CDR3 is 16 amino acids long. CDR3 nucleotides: TGCGCCAGCAGCCAAACGGGACAGGGCACTCAAAACATTCAGTACTTC. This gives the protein CASSQTGQGTQNIQYF.

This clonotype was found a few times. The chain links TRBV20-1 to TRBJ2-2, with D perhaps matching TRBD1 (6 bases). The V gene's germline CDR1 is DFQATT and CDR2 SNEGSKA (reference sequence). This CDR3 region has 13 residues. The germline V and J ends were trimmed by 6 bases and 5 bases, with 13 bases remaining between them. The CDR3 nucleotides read TGCAGTGCGCAATCTCAGGGGACCGGGGAGCTGTTTTTT. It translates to CSAQSQGTGELFF.

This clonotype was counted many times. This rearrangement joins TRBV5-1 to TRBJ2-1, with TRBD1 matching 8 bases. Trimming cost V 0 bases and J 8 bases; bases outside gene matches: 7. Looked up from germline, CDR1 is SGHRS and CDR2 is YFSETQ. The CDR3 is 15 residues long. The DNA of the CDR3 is TGCGCCAGCAGCTTGGTCGGACAGGGCGTCGATGAGCAGTTCTTC. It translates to CASSLVGQGVDEQFF.

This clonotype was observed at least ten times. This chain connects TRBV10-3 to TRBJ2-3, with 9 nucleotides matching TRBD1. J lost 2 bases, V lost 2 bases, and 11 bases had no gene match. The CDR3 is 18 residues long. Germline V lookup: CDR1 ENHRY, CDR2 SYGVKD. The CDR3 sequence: CAISEVTGGIGNTDTQYF. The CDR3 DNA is TGTGCCATCAGTGAGGTTACAGGGGGCATTGGAAACACAGATACGCAGTATTTT.

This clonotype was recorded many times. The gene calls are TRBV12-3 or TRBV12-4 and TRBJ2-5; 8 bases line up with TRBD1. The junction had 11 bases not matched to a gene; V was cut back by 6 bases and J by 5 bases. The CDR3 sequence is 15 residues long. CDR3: CASSLPWTGRETQYF. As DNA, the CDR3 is TGTGCCAGCAGCCTACCGTGGACAGGGCGGGAGACCCAGTACTTC.

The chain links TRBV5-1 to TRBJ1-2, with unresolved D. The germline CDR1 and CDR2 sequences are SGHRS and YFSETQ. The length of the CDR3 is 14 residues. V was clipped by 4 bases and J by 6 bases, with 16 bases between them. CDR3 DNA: TGCGCCAGCAGCCTTGGTGGGAGTTCGGATGGCTACACCTTC. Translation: CASSLGGSSDGYTF.

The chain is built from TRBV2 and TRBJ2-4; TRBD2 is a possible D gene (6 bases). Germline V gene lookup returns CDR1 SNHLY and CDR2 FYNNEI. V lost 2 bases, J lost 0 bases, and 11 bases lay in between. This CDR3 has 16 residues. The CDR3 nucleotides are TGTGCCAGCAGTGAAAGGACCGGGGGAGCCAAAAACATTCAGTACTTC. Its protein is CASSERTGGAKNIQYF.

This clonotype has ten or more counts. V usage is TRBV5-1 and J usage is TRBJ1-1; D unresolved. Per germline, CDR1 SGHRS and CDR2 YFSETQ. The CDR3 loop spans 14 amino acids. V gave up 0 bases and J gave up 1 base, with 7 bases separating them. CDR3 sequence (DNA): TGCGCCAGCAGCTTGGATGCCGGGAACACTGAAGCTTTCTTT. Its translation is CASSLDAGNTEAFF.

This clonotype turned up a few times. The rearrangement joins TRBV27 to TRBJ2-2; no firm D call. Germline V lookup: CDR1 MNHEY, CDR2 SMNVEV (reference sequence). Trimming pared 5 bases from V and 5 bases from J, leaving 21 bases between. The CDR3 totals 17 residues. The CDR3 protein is CASSPTPRPQNTGELFF. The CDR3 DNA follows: TGTGCCAGCAGTCCAACCCCCCGACCGCAAAATACCGGGGAGCTGTTTTTT.

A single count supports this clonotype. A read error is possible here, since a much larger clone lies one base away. CDR3 in amino acids: CASSFRTGSINEQFF. In DNA, the CDR3 is TGTGCCAGCAGCTTTAGGACAGGGAGCATCAATGAGCAGTTCTTC. This chain joins TRBV7-2 and TRBJ2-1; the match to TRBD1 covers 8 bases. With V trimmed by 3 bases and J by 6 bases, 7 bases remained unmatched. There are 15 residues in the CDR3. Germline V gene lookup returns CDR1 SGHTA and CDR2 FQGNSA.

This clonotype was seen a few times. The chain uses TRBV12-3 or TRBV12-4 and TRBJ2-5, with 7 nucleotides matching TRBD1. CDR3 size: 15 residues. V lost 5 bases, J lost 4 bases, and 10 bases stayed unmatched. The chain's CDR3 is CASSPNIGGPETQYF. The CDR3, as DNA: TGTGCCAGCAGTCCGAACATAGGGGGCCCAGAGACCCAGTACTTC.

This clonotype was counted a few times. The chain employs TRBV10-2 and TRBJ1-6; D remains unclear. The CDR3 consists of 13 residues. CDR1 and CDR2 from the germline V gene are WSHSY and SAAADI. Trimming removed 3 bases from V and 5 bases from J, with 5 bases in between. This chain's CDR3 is CASSDSNNSPLHF. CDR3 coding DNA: TGCGCCAGCAGTGACAGCAATAATTCACCCCTCCACTTT.

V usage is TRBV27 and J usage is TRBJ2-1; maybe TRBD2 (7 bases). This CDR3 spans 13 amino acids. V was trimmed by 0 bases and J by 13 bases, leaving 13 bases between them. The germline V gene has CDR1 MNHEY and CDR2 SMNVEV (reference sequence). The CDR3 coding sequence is TGTGCCAGCAGTTTATCCGGGGGGCTGGTCCAGTTCTTC. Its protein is CASSLSGGLVQFF.

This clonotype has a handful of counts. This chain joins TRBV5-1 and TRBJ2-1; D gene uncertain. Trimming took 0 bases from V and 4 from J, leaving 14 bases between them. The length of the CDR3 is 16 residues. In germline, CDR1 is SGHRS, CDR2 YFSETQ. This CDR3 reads CASSLDPGSAYNEQFF. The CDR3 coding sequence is TGCGCCAGCAGCTTGGATCCGGGCAGCGCTTACAATGAGCAGTTCTTC.

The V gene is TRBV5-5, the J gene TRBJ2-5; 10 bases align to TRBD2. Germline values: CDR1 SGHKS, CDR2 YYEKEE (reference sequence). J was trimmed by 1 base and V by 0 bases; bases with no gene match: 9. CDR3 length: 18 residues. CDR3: CASSLAVGASGGQETQYF. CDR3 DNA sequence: TGTGCCAGCAGCTTGGCCGTGGGGGCTAGCGGGGGCCAAGAGACCCAGTACTTC.